This TCR beta chain is drawn from a study of cytomegalovirus exposure and HLA in healthy donors. On the study more broadly: The same platform as the roughly 700 first-cohort repertoires was used for the roughly 130 validation repertoires, a later analysis reported.

Produced via immunoSEQ multiplex PCR; TCRdb's table is partial and in-frame only. The sample carries under 350,000 clones, around 85% recorded once. General observations from the study: Some TCR beta chains (around 160 of them) were listed as cytomegalovirus-associated. Most sequenced TCRs were rare (though some public TCRs occurred in many donors).

For this clone: The antigen is unknown.

Germline CDR1 SGHTS, CDR2 YDEGEE. V was trimmed by 0 bases and J by 6 bases, leaving 7 bases between them. This CDR3 comprises 12 residues. The receptor was isolated from a woman aged 18-35 years in good health and CMV-seronegative. This chain uses TRBV5-8 with TRBJ2-7; no clear D gene. Sequenced: PBMCs. The DNA for the CDR3 is TGTGCCAGCAGCTTGGCTGTCCCCGAGCAGTACTTC. It specifies CASSLAVPEQYF.